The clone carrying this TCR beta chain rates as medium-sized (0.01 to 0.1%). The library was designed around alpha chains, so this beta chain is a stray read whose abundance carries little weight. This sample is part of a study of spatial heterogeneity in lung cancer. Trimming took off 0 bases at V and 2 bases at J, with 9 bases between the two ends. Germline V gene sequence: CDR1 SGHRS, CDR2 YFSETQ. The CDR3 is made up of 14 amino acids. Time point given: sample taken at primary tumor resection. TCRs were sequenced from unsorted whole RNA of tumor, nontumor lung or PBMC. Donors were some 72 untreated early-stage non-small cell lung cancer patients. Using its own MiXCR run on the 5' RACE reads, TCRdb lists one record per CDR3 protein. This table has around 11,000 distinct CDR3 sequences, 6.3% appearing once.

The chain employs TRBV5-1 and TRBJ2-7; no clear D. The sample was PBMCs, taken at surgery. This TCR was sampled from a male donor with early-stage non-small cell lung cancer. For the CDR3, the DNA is TGCGCCAGCAGCTTGGAGGGTGCCCCCTACGAGCAGTACTTC. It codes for CASSLEGAPYEQYF.